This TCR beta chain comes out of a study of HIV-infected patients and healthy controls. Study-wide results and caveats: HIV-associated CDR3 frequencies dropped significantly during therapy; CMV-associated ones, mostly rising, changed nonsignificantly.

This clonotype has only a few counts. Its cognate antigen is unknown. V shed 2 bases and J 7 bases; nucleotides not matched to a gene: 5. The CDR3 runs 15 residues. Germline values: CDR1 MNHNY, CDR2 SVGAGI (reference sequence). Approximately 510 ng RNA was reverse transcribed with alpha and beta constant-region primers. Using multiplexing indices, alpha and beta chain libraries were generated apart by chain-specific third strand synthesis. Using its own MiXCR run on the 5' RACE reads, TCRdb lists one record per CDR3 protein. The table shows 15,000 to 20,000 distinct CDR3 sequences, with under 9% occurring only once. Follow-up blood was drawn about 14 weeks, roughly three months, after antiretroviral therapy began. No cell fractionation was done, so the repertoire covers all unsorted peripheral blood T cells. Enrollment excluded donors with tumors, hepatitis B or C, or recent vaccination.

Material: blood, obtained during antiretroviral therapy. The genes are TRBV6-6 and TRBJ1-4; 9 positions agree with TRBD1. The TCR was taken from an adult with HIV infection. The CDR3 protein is CASSYRDREGEKLFF. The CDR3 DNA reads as TGTGCCAGCAGTTACCGGGACAGGGAAGGTGAAAAACTGTTTTTT.